This passage covers 8 T cell receptor beta chains from one sample sequenced in a study of cytomegalovirus exposure and HLA in healthy donors. PCR used 60 Vbeta primers and 13 Jbeta primers. Using immunoSEQ multiplex PCR, the repertoire was profiled, and TCRdb retains in-frame clones only, with some absent. There are roughly 110,000 clones in the sample; around 80% occur only once, and about 2.5% lies in the top ten. The sample taken for sequencing was PBMCs. These receptors all come from a female donor in good health and CMV-seronegative.

This chain connects TRBV27 to TRBJ1-2; D is perhaps TRBD1 (5 bases). The CDR3 consists of 13 residues. V dropped 6 bases and J dropped 9 bases, with 17 bases sitting between them. Germline-derived CDR1 and CDR2 are MNHEY and SMNVEV (reference sequence). CDR3 nucleotides: TGTGCCAGCAGGGAGGGGCCTGGAGTGAGCTACACCTTC. This gives the protein CASREGPGVSYTF.

V is TRBV19 and J is TRBJ1-2, with 8 positions matching TRBD1. Losses at the gene ends were 0 bases for V and 2 bases for J; bases not matched to a gene: 5. Germline lookup yields CDR1 LNHDA and CDR2 SQIVND (reference sequence). This CDR3 spans 16 amino acids. DNA of the CDR3: TGTGCCAGTAGTATAGACCCCCGGACAGGGAACTATGGCTACACCTTC. Encoded protein: CASSIDPRTGNYGYTF.

The chain uses TRBV7-9 and TRBJ1-5; no definite D call. This CDR3 spans 14 amino acids. The germline V gene has CDR1 SEHNR and CDR2 FQNEAQ (reference sequence). V was pared by 1 base and J by 2 bases, with 6 bases between. CDR3 sequence reads: CASSLGLGNQPQHF. The CDR3 bases are TGTGCCAGCAGCTTAGGGCTCGGCAATCAGCCCCAGCATTTT.

The V and J genes are TRBV5-1 and TRBJ2-2; 11 bases are a match to TRBD2. This CDR3 comprises 16 residues. V lost 0 bases to trimming and J lost 5 bases; unmatched junction nucleotides: 3. Germline V gene data show CDR1 as SGHRS and CDR2 as YFSETQ. CDR3 bases: TGCGCCAGCAGCTTGGGAGCTAGCGGGGGGACCGGGGAGCTGTTTTTT. Amino acid sequence: CASSLGASGGTGELFF.

This clone was observed at least ten times. The chain carries TRBV4-3 and TRBJ1-1, with no clear D. Germline V lookup: CDR1 LGHNA, CDR2 YSLEER. With 0 bases removed from V and 5 bases from J, the gap between germline ends came to 13 bases. The CDR3 extends over 15 amino acids. In DNA, the CDR3 is TGCGCCAGCAGCCAAGAAGCCCGGGTCGTAACTGAAGCTTTCTTT. It specifies CASSQEARVVTEAFF.

J is TRBJ2-1 and V is TRBV2; 10 bases match TRBD2. The V and J ends lost 6 bases and 0 bases, in that order; junction bases with no gene match: 11. The CDR3 loop spans 18 amino acids. The V gene's germline CDR1 is SNHLY and CDR2 FYNNEI. The CDR3 bases are TGTGCCAGCAGGGAAAAGAGCGGGGGGGGTGCCTCCTACAATGAGCAGTTCTTC. It is translated as CASREKSGGGASYNEQFF.

The V call is TRBV7-6, the J call TRBJ1-2; 10 nucleotides align to TRBD1. Germline lookup yields CDR1 SGHVS and CDR2 FNYEAQ. V trimming: 5 bases; J trimming: 6 bases; junction bases outside the gene matches: 6. The CDR3 loop spans 14 amino acids. CDR3 amino acids: CASSRGQGTDGYTF. DNA for the CDR3: TGTGCCAGCAGCCGGGGACAGGGGACAGATGGCTACACCTTC.

V usage is TRBV5-5 and J usage is TRBJ1-1, with 8 bases matching TRBD1. Germline CDR1 and CDR2: SGHKS and YYEKEE (reference sequence). J gave up 4 bases and V 0 bases, and 5 bases lay outside the gene matches. The CDR3 is made up of 15 amino acids. This CDR3 reads CASSLAQGAATEAFF. DNA of the CDR3: TGTGCCAGCAGCTTGGCGCAGGGGGCCGCCACTGAAGCTTTCTTT.